These 7 T cell receptor beta chains came from one sample sequenced in a study of blood T cell repertoires in COVID-19. Sequenced by immunoSEQ multiplex PCR; TCRdb stores in-frame clones only, minus some. The table includes about 360,000 clones, 75% to 90% detected once. Sequencing input: peripheral blood. The receptors were sampled from a woman aged 60 to 75 with COVID-19, enrolled during active disease.

The gene calls are TRBV7-2 and TRBJ1-2, with TRBD1 as a possible D gene (5 bases). CDR1 SGHTA and CDR2 FQGNSA come from the germline V gene. The V and J ends lost 1 base and 6 bases respectively, with 12 bases between them. This CDR3 region has 14 residues. The CDR3 spells CASSLGVSGNGYTF. The CDR3 DNA is TGTGCCAGCAGCTTAGGAGTATCAGGGAATGGCTACACCTTC. The full variable domain, in which reference TRBV7-2 and TRBJ1-2 provide the parts outside the CDR3, is GAGVSQSPSNKVTEKGKDVELRCDPISGHTALYWYRQSLGQGLEFLIYFQGNSAPDKSGLPSDRFSAERTGGSVSTLTIQRTQQEDSAVYLCASSLGVSGNGYTFGSGTRLTVV.

The V gene is TRBV30, the J gene TRBJ1-1, with a tentative D call TRBD1 (5 bases). The germline V and J ends were trimmed by 3 bases and 5 bases, with 19 bases remaining between them. The germline V gene encodes CDR1 GTSNPN and CDR2 SVGIG (reference sequence). The CDR3 sequence is 15 residues long. The CDR3 DNA is TGTGCCTGGAGCGTCAAAGGGGAGGGGAGGACTGAAGCTTTCTTT. Translation: CAWSVKGEGRTEAFF.

This rearrangement joins TRBV30 to TRBJ1-2; D might be TRBD1 (6 bases). Germline V lookup: CDR1 GTSNPN, CDR2 SVGIG (reference sequence). This CDR3 is built from 13 residues. Trimming pared 1 base from V and 3 bases from J, leaving 9 bases between. Here the CDR3 reads CAWSAGADYGYTF. CDR3 nucleotide sequence: TGTGCCTGGAGTGCAGGGGCCGACTATGGCTACACCTTC.

The chain has TRBV27 and TRBJ2-7; D is possibly TRBD1 (7 bases). In germline, CDR1 is MNHEY, CDR2 SMNVEV (reference sequence). V was shortened by 10 bases and J by 5 bases, with 12 bases between the two germline ends. There are 11 residues in the CDR3. DNA for the CDR3: TGTGCCATTATCAGGGGGGACGAGCAGTACTTC. Translation gives CAIIRGDEQYF.

The V gene is TRBV25-1, the J gene TRBJ1-6; D remains ambiguous. The germline V gene encodes CDR1 MGHDK and CDR2 SYGVNS. The CDR3 runs to 14 residues. Trimming shortened V by 5 bases and J by 8 bases, and 13 bases separated the two germline ends. In DNA form, the CDR3 reads TGTGCCAGCAGTTTTTACCGACTGGATTCACCCCTCCACTTT. It translates to CASSFYRLDSPLHF.

Remarks on this clone: This specimen includes other DNA sequences encoding the same CDR3. CDR3 sequence reads: CASSLGGSADTQYF. CDR3 DNA: TGTGCCAGCAGCTTAGGAGGGAGTGCAGATACGCAGTATTTT. The rearrangement links TRBV11-3 to TRBJ2-3; maybe TRBD2 (5 bases). CDR3 size: 14 residues. Germline V gene lookup returns CDR1 SGHNT and CDR2 YENEEA. V gave up 1 base and J gave up 4 bases, with 9 bases separating them.

V and J are TRBV25-1 and TRBJ2-3, with 12 bases matching TRBD2. Trimming cost V 4 bases and J 5 bases; bases outside gene matches: 4. Per germline, CDR1 MGHDK and CDR2 SYGVNS. The CDR3 consists of 15 residues. The CDR3 loop is CASSASGGAGDTQYF. CDR3 DNA: TGTGCCAGCAGTGCTAGCGGGGGGGCGGGAGATACGCAGTATTTT.